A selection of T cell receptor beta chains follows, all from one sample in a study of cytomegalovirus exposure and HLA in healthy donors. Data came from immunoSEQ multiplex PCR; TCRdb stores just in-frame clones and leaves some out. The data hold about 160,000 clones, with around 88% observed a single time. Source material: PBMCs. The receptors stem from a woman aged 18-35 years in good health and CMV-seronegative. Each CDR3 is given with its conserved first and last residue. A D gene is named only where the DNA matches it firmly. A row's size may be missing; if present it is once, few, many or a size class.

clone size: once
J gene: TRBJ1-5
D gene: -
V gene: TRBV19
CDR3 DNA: TGTGCCAGTAACCTCGGACTGCTCAATCAGCCCCAGCATTTT
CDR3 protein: CASNLGLLNQPQHF

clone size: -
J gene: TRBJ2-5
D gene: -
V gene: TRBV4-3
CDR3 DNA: TGCGCCAGCAGCCAAGATGAGCGGCAAGAGACCCAGTACTTC
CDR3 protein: CASSQDERQETQYF

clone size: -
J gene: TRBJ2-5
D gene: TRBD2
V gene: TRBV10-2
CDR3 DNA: TGCGCCAGCAGGGTTAGCGGGGGCGACCAAGAGACCCAGTACTTC
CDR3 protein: CASRVSGGDQETQYF

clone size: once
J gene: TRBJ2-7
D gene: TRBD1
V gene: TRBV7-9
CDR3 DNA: TGTGCCAGCAGCTCACACAGGGGCGGCGACGAGCAGTACTTC
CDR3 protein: CASSSHRGGDEQYF

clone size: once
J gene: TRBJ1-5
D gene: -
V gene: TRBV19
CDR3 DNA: TGTGCCAGTAGTATGGGGGGGCGGTTGAGCAATCAGCCCCAGCATTTT
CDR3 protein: CASSMGGRLSNQPQHF

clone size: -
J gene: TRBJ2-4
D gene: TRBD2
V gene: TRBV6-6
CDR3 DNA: TGTGCCAGCAGACAAACCTTAGCGGGAGGGCAAAACATTCAGTACTTC
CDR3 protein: CASRQTLAGGQNIQYF

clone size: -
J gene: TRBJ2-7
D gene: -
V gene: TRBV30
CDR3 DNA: TGTGCCTGGAGTGTTGGGGGCCTGACCTACGAGCAGTACTTC
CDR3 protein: CAWSVGGLTYEQYF

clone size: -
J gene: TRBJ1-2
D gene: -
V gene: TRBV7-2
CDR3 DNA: TGTGCCAGCAGCGCTTCCCCTTTCGACAGGCGAAACTATGGCTACACCTTC
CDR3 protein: CASSASPFDRRNYGYTF

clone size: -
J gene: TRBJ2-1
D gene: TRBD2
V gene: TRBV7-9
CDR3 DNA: TGTGCCAGCAGCTTAGCGTTAGTCACTAGCGGGAGAAATGAGCAGTTCTTC
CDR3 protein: CASSLALVTSGRNEQFF

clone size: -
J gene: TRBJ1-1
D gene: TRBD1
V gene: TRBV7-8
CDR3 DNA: TGTGCCAGCAGCTTATACAATCAGGGGGTCACTGAAGCTTTCTTT
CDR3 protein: CASSLYNQGVTEAFF

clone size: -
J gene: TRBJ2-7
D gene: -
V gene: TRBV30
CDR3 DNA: TGTGCCTGGAGTGTTATCGTTGGGGGGGAGCAGTACTTC
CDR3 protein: CAWSVIVGGEQYF

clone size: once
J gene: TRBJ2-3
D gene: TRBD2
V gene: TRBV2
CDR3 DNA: TGTGCCAGCAGTCGGGCTAGCGGAAGCACAGATACGCAGTATTTT
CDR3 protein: CASSRASGSTDTQYF

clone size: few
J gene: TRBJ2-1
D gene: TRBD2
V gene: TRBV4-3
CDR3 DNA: TGCGCCAGCAGCCAAGATGTTAGCGGGAGGGCTAATGAGCAGTTCTTC
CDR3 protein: CASSQDVSGRANEQFF

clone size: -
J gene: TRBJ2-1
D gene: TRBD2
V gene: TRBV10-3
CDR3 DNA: TGTGCCATCAGTGGATCTAGCGGGGTGGGGTACAATGAGCAGTTCTTC
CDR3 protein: CAISGSSGVGYNEQFF

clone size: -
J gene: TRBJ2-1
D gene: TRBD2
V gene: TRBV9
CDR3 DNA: TGTGCCAGCAGCGTAGCTGGAACTAGCGGGGGGGCTCGGTTCTTC
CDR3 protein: CASSVAGTSGGARFF

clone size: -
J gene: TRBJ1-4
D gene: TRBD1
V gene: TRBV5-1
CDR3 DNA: TGCGCCAGCAGCTCAAGAGGGGGCATCGGAGAAAAACTGTTTTTT
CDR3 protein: CASSSRGGIGEKLFF

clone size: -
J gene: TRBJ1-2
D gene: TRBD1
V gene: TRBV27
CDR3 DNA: TGTGCCAGCAGTTTGATTCGACAGGGAGGCTATGGCTACACCTTC
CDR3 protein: CASSLIRQGGYGYTF

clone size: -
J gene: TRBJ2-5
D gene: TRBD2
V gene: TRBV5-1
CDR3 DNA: TGCGCCAGCAGCCCGGGACTAGCGGGGGGCCAACTTCAAGAGACCCAGTACTTC
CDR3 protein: CASSPGLAGGQLQETQYF

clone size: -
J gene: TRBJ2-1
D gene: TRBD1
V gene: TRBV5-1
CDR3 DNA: TGCGCCAGCACCGAATCTAGGGGGCATGAGCAGTTCTTC
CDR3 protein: CASTESRGHEQFF

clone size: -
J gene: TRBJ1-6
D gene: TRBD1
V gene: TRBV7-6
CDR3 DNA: TGTGCCAGCAGCTTAACAGGGGCGAGAGGGTCACCCCTCCACTTT
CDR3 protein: CASSLTGARGSPLHF

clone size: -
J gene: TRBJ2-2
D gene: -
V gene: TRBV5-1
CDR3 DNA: TGCGCCAGCAGCAGGGGGGGCGCCGACGGGGAGCTGTTTTTT
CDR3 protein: CASSRGGADGELFF

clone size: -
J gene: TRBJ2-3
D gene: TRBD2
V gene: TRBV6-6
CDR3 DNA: TGTGCCAGCACCTTAGCGGGAGCGGACACAGATACGCAGTATTTT
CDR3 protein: CASTLAGADTDTQYF

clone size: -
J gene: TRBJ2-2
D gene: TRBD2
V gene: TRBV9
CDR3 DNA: TGTGCCAGCAGCCCCCAGGCCCGACTAGCGGGAGGTAGGGGGAGGGACACCGGGGAGCTGTTTTTT
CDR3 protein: CASSPQARLAGGRGRDTGELFF